The source of this T cell receptor (beta chain) is a study of cytomegalovirus exposure and HLA in healthy donors. As for the study in general: Among about 179 million T cells, an earlier analysis found 90 million to 130 million unique TCR beta sequences.

Study observations and caveats: A further, later analysis showed that HLA-associated TCR beta chains (compared with equally common others) were more clonally expanded.

The germline CDR1 and CDR2 sequences are ENHRY and SYGVKD. Trimming pared 0 bases from V and 5 bases from J, leaving 11 bases between. This CDR3 contains 14 residues. A word on this clone: Its antigen is unknown.

PCR used 60 Vbeta primers and 13 Jbeta primers. Produced via immunoSEQ multiplex PCR; TCRdb's table is partial and in-frame only. The sample comprises about 150,000 clones, roughly three quarters of which are singletons, and 2% rests with the top ten. The chain uses TRBV10-3 and TRBJ2-7, with a weak D call TRBD2 (6 bases). The source is a man in his thirties or forties in good health and CMV-seronegative. The sequenced sample consisted of PBMCs. CDR3 in DNA: TGTGCCATCAGTGAGTCAACGGGAGTCAACGAGCAGTACTTC. The encoded protein is CAISESTGVNEQYF.